This T cell receptor (beta chain) was sequenced for a study of response to subunit inactivated influenza vaccine. There are 16 residues in the CDR3. Germline CDR1 reads SGHDT; CDR2 reads YYEEEE. The V segment lost 3 bases and the J segment 3 bases; nucleotides outside the gene matches: 10. MiXCR, run by TCRdb on the RT-PCR reads, gives a single entry per CDR3 protein. The sample lists about 540,000 distinct CDR3 sequences; around 21% were seen once. Study-wide points: The authors suggested that every seasonal influenza vaccination recruits few new T cells.

This clonotype was counted only a few times. The antigen is undetermined. In addition, the sample was reused for a study of T cells expressing NK-cell markers. That paper adds: Scientists made TCR beta cDNA using 5'RACE template switching with UMIs. Sequencing covered eight donors, seven HCMV-seropositive and one seronegative. NKG2C+ dominant clonotypes from over five donors made up roughly 1.0-7.5% of CD8+ T cells.

The source is a man aged 45-65 years who received an inactivated influenza vaccine. This chain uses TRBV5-6 with TRBJ2-5; 8 nucleotides align to TRBD1. This material consisted of CD4+ T cells sorted from PBMCs, taken about 13 days after vaccination. CDR3 loop: CASSWQGARLEETQYF. The CDR3 DNA is TGTGCCAGCAGCTGGCAGGGGGCTCGGTTGGAAGAGACCCAGTACTTC. Filled out from reference TRBV5-6 and TRBJ2-5, the complete variable domain reads DAGVTQSPTHLIKTRGQQVTLRCSPKSGHDTVSWYQQALGQGPQFIFQYYEEEERQRGNFPDRFSGHQFPNYSSELNVNALLLGDSALYLCASSWQGARLEETQYFGPGTRLLVL.